The rows below give T cell receptor beta chains drawn from one sample of a study of blood T cell repertoires in COVID-19. Assay: immunoSEQ multiplex PCR; the TCRdb copy retains only in-frame clones and omits some. The data hold some 96,000 clones, with around 90% observed a single time. The sample consisted of peripheral blood. The receptors here all came from a human donor in a cohort sampled during active COVID-19. Each CDR3 is given with its conserved first and last residue. The order of the fields is J gene, D gene, clone size, V gene, CDR3 DNA, CDR3 protein. A D gene is named only where the DNA matches it firmly. Rows may omit the clone size; those that give it use once, few, many or a size class.

TRBJ2-5 | NA | NA | TRBV10-1 | TGCGCCAGCAAGATTAGATGCATCCAAGAGACCCAGTACTTC | CASKIRCIQETQYF
TRBJ1-4 | NA | NA | TRBV4-3 | TGCGCCAGCAGCCAAGATAGGACAGTCGGGAAACTGTTTTTT | CASSQDRTVGKLFF
TRBJ2-7 | NA | NA | TRBV9 | TGTGCCAGCAGCGTTCCCGGGATGAGGGACTACGAGCAGTACTTC | CASSVPGMRDYEQYF
TRBJ2-7 | NA | NA | TRBV19 | TGTGCCAGTAGTACCGACCCTCGGGGCTACGAGCAGTACTTC | CASSTDPRGYEQYF
TRBJ2-1 | NA | NA | TRBV14 | TGTGCCAGCAGCACCCAGAGGGGGATTGAGCAGTTCTTC | CASSTQRGIEQFF
TRBJ2-1 | TRBD2 | NA | TRBV24-1 | TGTGCCACCAGTGACCCGAGCCCGGGGGGATCCTACAATGAGCAGTTCTTC | CATSDPSPGGSYNEQFF
TRBJ1-2 | NA | NA | TRBV13 | TGTGCCAGCAGCTGTCGTTGGGGGGATAGAACCCAAGAGGGCTACACCTTC | CASSCRWGDRTQEGYTF
TRBJ2-3 | NA | NA | TRBV5-4 | TGTGCCAGCAGCTTCCCCCGGAGTACAGATACGCAGTATTTT | CASSFPRSTDTQYF
TRBJ2-7 | TRBD1 | few | TRBV30 | TGTGCCTGGAGTGGGGACAGCCGCTACGAGCAGTACTTC | CAWSGDSRYEQYF
TRBJ2-5 | TRBD2 | NA | TRBV7-6 | TGTGCCAGCAGCTTAGAGATAGCGGGAGGATATGAGACCCAGTACTTC | CASSLEIAGGYETQYF
TRBJ2-7 | TRBD2 | NA | TRBV10-3 | TGTGCCATCAGTCCGACTAGCGGGAGTTACGAGCAGTACTTC | CAISPTSGSYEQYF
TRBJ1-3 | NA | few | TRBV7-9 | TGTGCCAGCAGCTTATCCTTATCTGGAAACACCATATATTTT | CASSLSLSGNTIYF
TRBJ2-3 | TRBD1 | NA | TRBV29-1 | TGCAGCGTTGGTGGGTTCAGAGACAGGGGAGAGTGGGATACGCAGTATTTT | CSVGGFRDRGEWDTQYF
TRBJ1-2 | NA | NA | TRBV5-1 | TGCGCCAGCAGCTTACTGCCAGGGAACTATGGCTACACCTTC | CASSLLPGNYGYTF
TRBJ1-1 | NA | NA | TRBV5-1 | TGCGCCAGCAGCTCAGGGCCTGGAACTGAAGCTTTCTTT | CASSSGPGTEAFF
TRBJ2-7 | NA | NA | TRBV12-3/TRBV12-4 | TGTGCCAGCAGCCCACAGGGCTACGAGCAGTACTTC | CASSPQGYEQYF
TRBJ1-2 | NA | NA | TRBV30 | TGTGCCTGGAGTGTCCTGAGAGGCTACACCTTC | CAWSVLRGYTF
TRBJ2-3 | TRBD2 | medium-sized | TRBV28 | TGTGCCAGCAGTCGACCCACAGGGTTCGGAGCGGGAGCAACAGATACGCAGTATTTT | CASSRPTGFGAGATDTQYF
TRBJ1-5 | NA | few | TRBV15 | TGTGCCACCAGCAAGGGGGATCAGCCCCAGCATTTT | CATSKGDQPQHF
TRBJ1-6 | TRBD1 | few | TRBV30 | TGTGCCTCCGACCCGGGACAGAAGAATTCACCCCTCCACTTT | CASDPGQKNSPLHF
TRBJ1-2 | NA | NA | TRBV5-4 | TGTGCCAGCAGCTACACACAGGGTTTGACCTTC | CASSYTQGLTF
TRBJ2-7 | TRBD2 | NA | TRBV18 | TGTGCCAGCTCACTAAAGGGAGGCGGGGGGCAAAACAACTACGAGCAGTACTTC | CASSLKGGGGQNNYEQYF
TRBJ2-7 | NA | NA | TRBV28 | TGTGCCAGTTCAGGTTCCTCCTACGAGCAGTACTTC | CASSGSSYEQYF
TRBJ2-3 | TRBD2 | NA | TRBV7-2 | TGTGCCAGCAGCTTACGGAGCGGGAGTGGATCAGATACGCAGTATTTT | CASSLRSGSGSDTQYF
TRBJ2-7 | TRBD1 | NA | TRBV6-2/TRBV6-3 | TGTGCCAGCAGCGAACAGGGGCGACGGGAGCAGTACTTC | CASSEQGRREQYF
TRBJ1-6 | NA | NA | TRBV7-2 | TGTGCCAGCAGCACACCGGGAGCGAATTCACCCCTCCACTTT | CASSTPGANSPLHF
TRBJ2-5 | NA | NA | TRBV7-2 | TGTGCCAGCAGCTTAGTCGCGCGCCAAGAGACCCAGTACTTC | CASSLVARQETQYF
TRBJ1-3 | NA | once | TRBV2 | TGTGCCAGCAGTGGACTGATCTCTGGAAACACCATATATTTT | CASSGLISGNTIYF
TRBJ1-1 | NA | NA | TRBV7-2 | TGTGCCAGCAGCTTAGTCCGGGGATCTGGGAACACTGAAGCTTTCTTT | CASSLVRGSGNTEAFF
TRBJ2-2 | NA | NA | TRBV6-1 | TGTGCCAGCAGTGAGCAAGGGACAATGGGCACCGGGGAGCTGTTTTTT | CASSEQGTMGTGELFF
TRBJ2-3 | NA | NA | TRBV7-6 | TGTGCCAGCAGCTTAAAGCCGGACTTTGAGTATACGCAGTATTTT | CASSLKPDFEYTQYF
TRBJ2-7 | TRBD2 | NA | TRBV6-5 | TGTGCCAGCAGTTTGACTAGCGGGGCCTACGAGCAGTACTTC | CASSLTSGAYEQYF
TRBJ1-1 | NA | once | TRBV12-3/TRBV12-4 | TGTGCCAGCAGGTGGACAGACCGGGCTGAAGCTTTCTTT | CASRWTDRAEAFF
TRBJ2-3 | NA | NA | TRBV30 | TGTGCCTGGACATGGGCGGGAGATACGCAGTATTTT | CAWTWAGDTQYF
TRBJ2-7 | NA | NA | TRBV5-1 | TGCGCCAGCAGCTTGATATCGGACGAGCAGTACTTC | CASSLISDEQYF